This T cell receptor beta chain was captured in a study of shared clonotypes between healthy human individuals (dated by TCRdb to 2018 to 2021). At the level of the whole study: The cohort comprised a couple of women and a few men aged 18 to 49 years. Libraries were prepared and TCR repertoires were sequenced by different laboratories using diverse techniques, in order to increase sequencing depth and limit assay-specific biases. For each donor, CD4 naive and CD4 memory were each run on three plates, CD8 naive on two plates, and CD8 memory on one plate. Between about 0.85 and 10 billion PBMCs per donor were obtained by leukapheresis. To estimate repertoire size and how much clonotypes are shared between individuals, the study performed deep sequencing of blood TCR repertoires from roughly five healthy adults.

Using the deep immunoSEQ assay, multiplex PCR amplified TCR CDR3 regions from genomic DNA. Genomic DNA extracted from each cell subset was distributed evenly over all wells of several immunoSEQ 96-well plates, and each plate served as one replicate. Each replicate PCR for sorted subsets received about 180 ng genomic DNA, equal to 30,000 or so T cell genomes. Purified libraries were quantified with a Qubit 3.0 fluorometer, sized on a Bioanalyzer 2100, and re-quantified with the KAPA Library Quantification kit. Every immunoSEQ 96-well plate was sequenced on a dedicated single-read 150-cycle Illumina NextSeq 550 flow cell. Regarding the original processing steps: Because the immunoSEQ output included only junctional sequences and no quality scores, the filtering could not be the same as the filtering used for full-length reads. To assign V/J genes and CDR3, sequences were annotated against IMGT germline references using PyIR, a Python wrapper for IgBLAST v1.9. Any read was removed if the V/J assignment was weak (E-value above 1e-6), the CDR3 was missing, or the read contained stop codons, out-of-frame junctions, or ambiguous translated residues. A V3J clonotype was defined by an identical inferred V gene, J gene, and CDR3 amino acid sequence. To compute the percentage overlap between repertoires, the number of shared unique clonotypes was divided by the size of the smaller repertoire. Three approaches were used to assess repertoire richness: RTK rarefaction, the Chao1 estimator, and Recon v2.1 estimates of unobserved clonotypes. OLGA was used to compute generation probabilities for all TCRbeta clonotypes that the gDNA method yielded from a few donors. As stored in TCRdb, this immuneACCESS dataset retains in-frame rearrangements with V and J assigned. A fraction of the clones does not appear; measured against another copy, unresolved V genes explain less than half of the discrepancy, and the remainder lacks a known reason. The DNA gave D and trimming, while V, J and clone size come from that table. The sample contains about 380,000 clones, just over 95% of them found a single time. Together, the top ten hold 0.32% of the sample.

Based on the germline V gene, the CDR1 and CDR2 sequences are SGHAT and FQNNGV. V was cut back by 1 base and J by 1 base, leaving a gap of 5 bases between them. From cysteine to phenylalanine, the CDR3 is 14 amino acids long. Only CDR3 DNA is held: 42 bases, read in frame from base 1. About this clone itself: This clone's antigen is unknown. Per-base qualities were not stored, and no clone one base away is much larger. Other DNA sequences of this sample code for an identical CDR3.

Overall results and qualifications from the work: The small number of donors limited the genetic and exposure-history diversity represented. Even with the large sequencing depth, rarefaction of the sorted-subset datasets indicated that sequencing was incomplete. Pairwise subsampling indicated that sequencing depth was expected to affect the degree of clonotype sharing among donors. Compared with non-shared clonotypes, the clonotypes found in all four sorted-subset donors had higher generation probabilities. Sampling was limited to blood, and TCR repertoires in tissue likely differ from TCR repertoires in blood. Larger estimated clonotype richness was generally found for naive subsets than for memory subsets. When several donors were compared, the shared fraction of clonotypes was about 5.4% for naive CD4, roughly 3.3% for naive CD8, 2.3% for memory CD4, and under 0.5% for memory CD8.

Donors were healthy HIV-negative adults with no recently reported acute infections or vaccinations. Every donor was a Caucasian adult residing in Nashville, Tennessee, USA. CD8 memory samples were composed of magnetically selected CD45RO+ cells combined with CCR7-negative CD45RA+ effector memory (TemRA) cells. Blood was collected by leukapheresis, and PBMCs were isolated by Ficoll-Histopaque density gradient centrifugation and then cryopreserved in liquid nitrogen vapor phase. Analytical flow cytometry was used to check the purity and quantity of each magnetically sorted T cell population. Genomic DNA was isolated from each sorted fraction and quantified by UV absorbance on a Nanodrop 2000c.

The V and J segments used are TRBV11-2 and TRBJ1-5, with the D gene not clear enough to name. Sequencing used memory CD8+ T cells sorted from blood. The sample's cell subset or site label is to be understood as: CD45RO+ cells pooled with CCR7-negative TemRA cells. The origin of this receptor is a man aged 25 to 40 in good health. The nucleotide sequence reads as follows: TGTGCCAGCAGCTTAGGCGGCAGCAATCAGCCCCAGCATTTT. Its product reads: CASSLGGSNQPQHF.